This T cell receptor beta chain is from a study of blood T cell repertoires in COVID-19. The repertoire was sequenced with immunoSEQ multiplex PCR; TCRdb's copy has only in-frame clones and lacks some. The sample lists approximately 210,000 clones; under 90% were seen once. This receptor was identified in an elderly woman with COVID-19, enrolled during active disease. Sequences were obtained from peripheral blood.

CDR3 DNA sequence: TGCGCCAGCAGCTTGGACCGACCTGAACGGGGAGAGACCCAGTACTTC. Its protein product is CASSLDRPERGETQYF. The chain employs TRBV5-1 and TRBJ2-5; TRBD2 is a possible D gene (5 bases). This CDR3 contains 16 residues. Looked up from germline, CDR1 is SGHRS and CDR2 is YFSETQ. Trimming took off 0 bases at V and 4 bases at J, with 16 bases between the two ends.